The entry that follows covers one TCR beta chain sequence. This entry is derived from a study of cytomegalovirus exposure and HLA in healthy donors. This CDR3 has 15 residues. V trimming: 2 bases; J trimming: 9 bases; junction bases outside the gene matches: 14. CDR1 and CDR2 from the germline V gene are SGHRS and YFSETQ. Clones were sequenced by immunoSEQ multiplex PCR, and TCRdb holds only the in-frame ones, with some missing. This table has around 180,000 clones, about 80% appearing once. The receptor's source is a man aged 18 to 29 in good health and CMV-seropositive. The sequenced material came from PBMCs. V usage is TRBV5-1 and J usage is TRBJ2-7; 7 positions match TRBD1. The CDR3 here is CASSLETGSASGQYF. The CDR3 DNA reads TGCGCCAGCAGCTTAGAGACAGGGTCGGCGTCGGGGCAGTACTTC.